The 17 T cell receptor beta chains reported below all come from one sample, sequenced in a study of blood T cell repertoires in COVID-19. Data came from immunoSEQ multiplex PCR; TCRdb stores just in-frame clones and leaves some out. The sample holds under 350,000 clones, 65% to 90% seen once. The source material was PBMCs or T cells enriched from blood (not recorded which). The receptors shown here come from a woman between 40 and 55 years old with acute COVID-19.

The rearrangement links TRBV5-5 to TRBJ1-1; TRBD1 matches 9 bases. This CDR3 region has 13 residues. The V segment lost 0 bases and the J segment 9 bases; nucleotides outside the gene matches: 3. Per germline, CDR1 SGHKS and CDR2 YYEKEE (reference sequence). Written as DNA, the CDR3 is TGTGCCAGCAGCTTGGGGGACAGGGTCCAAGCTTTCTTT. It specifies CASSLGDRVQAFF.

The chain couples TRBV6-5 to TRBJ1-6, with a weak D call TRBD1 (6 bases). Germline CDR1 and CDR2: MNHEY and SVGAGI. V was pared by 0 bases and J by 8 bases, with 14 bases between. This CDR3 region has 16 residues. CDR3 coding DNA: TGTGCCAGCAGTTACTCGATGGTGGCAGGGGATTCACCCCTCCACTTT. Amino acid sequence: CASSYSMVAGDSPLHF.

This clone was seen more than once but under ten times. The genes are TRBV4-3 and TRBJ2-7; the match to TRBD2 covers 9 bases. Germline V gene sequence: CDR1 LGHNA, CDR2 YSLEER. The CDR3 has 19 residues. Unmatched junction bases numbered 16, after V lost 2 bases and J lost 2 bases. The CDR3 coding sequence is TGCGCCAGCAGCCAAAAAAGAGAGACTAGCGGCCCTACCCCCTACGAGCAGTACTTC. This translates into CASSQKRETSGPTPYEQYF.

V gene TRBV12-5 combines with J gene TRBJ1-1; possible D gene TRBD1, 5 bases. Germline V lookup: CDR1 LGHNT, CDR2 FRNRAP. CDR3 length equals 20 residues. With 5 bases removed from V and 5 bases from J, the gap between germline ends came to 33 bases. The CDR3 nucleotides are TGTGCTAGTGGTCCCGGTACGGGAGGTGCAGGGTGGCAAGTTAGGACTGAAGCTTTCTTT. It encodes CASGPGTGGAGWQVRTEAFF.

The CDR3 sequence: CASSLGTGGNSPLHF. The CDR3 DNA reads TGTGCCAGCAGCCTAGGGACAGGGGGTAATTCACCCCTCCACTTT. The rearrangement links TRBV6-6 to TRBJ1-6; 11 bases are shared with TRBD1. From germline, CDR1 is MNHNY and CDR2 SVGAGI (reference sequence). The ends lost 6 bases at V and 6 bases at J; junction bases unmatched: 4. CDR3 length equals 15 residues.

This chain uses TRBV27 with TRBJ1-4, with D perhaps TRBD1 (5 bases). Germline CDR1 reads MNHEY; CDR2 reads SMNVEV (reference sequence). The CDR3 totals 15 residues. The V end was cut by 7 bases, the J end by 5 bases, with 17 bases between. The chain's CDR3 is CASKVLGGINEKLFF. As DNA, the CDR3 is TGTGCCAGCAAGGTCTTGGGGGGTATCAATGAAAAACTGTTTTTT.

The chain employs TRBV12-3 or TRBV12-4 and TRBJ2-5, with a tentative D call TRBD2 (5 bases). V lost 7 bases and J 1 base, leaving 10 bases between the germline ends. The CDR3 consists of 13 residues. This CDR3 reads CASTPGFQETQYF. CDR3 coding DNA: TGTGCCAGCACCCCGGGGTTCCAAGAGACCCAGTACTTC.

The V gene is TRBV18, the J gene TRBJ1-5; 7 bases are shared with TRBD1. Germline V CDR1 and CDR2: KGHSH, LQKENI. J was trimmed by 7 bases and V by 3 bases; bases with no gene match: 9. The CDR3 loop spans 15 amino acids. The CDR3 loop reads CASSPSETGSQPQHF. As DNA, the CDR3 is TGTGCCAGCTCACCGTCTGAGACAGGGTCGCAGCCCCAGCATTTT.

V and J are TRBV10-3 and TRBJ1-2; 7 bases are a match to TRBD1. Germline V CDR1 and CDR2: ENHRY, SYGVKD. CDR3 length: 15 amino acids. The trim removed 3 bases at V and 2 bases at J, leaving 6 bases unmatched. CDR3 DNA: TGTGCCATCAGTGATAGGAGGGGGCTGAACTATGGCTACACCTTC. Protein sequence: CAISDRRGLNYGYTF.

The chain has TRBV9 and TRBJ2-1, with 14 bases that match TRBD2. After removal of 1 base from V and 6 bases from J, the junction contained 3 bases not matched to a gene. In germline, CDR1 is SGDLS, CDR2 YYNGEE. The CDR3 is made up of 16 amino acids. The DNA for the CDR3 is TGTGCCAGCAGCGTAAAGACTAGCGGGGGGGCCAATGAGCAGTTCTTC. It translates to CASSVKTSGGANEQFF. Looking up the rest from reference TRBV9 and TRBJ2-1 gives the full variable domain: DSGVTQTPKHLITATGQRVTLRCSPRSGDLSVYWYQQSLDQGLQFLIQYYNGEERAKGNILERFSAQQFPDLHSELNLSSLELGDSALYFCASSVKTSGGANEQFFGPGTRLTVL.

V is TRBV6-1 and J is TRBJ2-7; a possible D gene is TRBD1 (6 bases). Trimming removed 2 bases at V and 3 bases at J, with 14 bases between. This CDR3 has 15 residues. Germline-derived CDR1 and CDR2 are MNHNS and SASEGT. The CDR3 loop is CASSEYVDRVYEQYF. In DNA form, the CDR3 reads TGTGCCAGCAGTGAATATGTGGACAGAGTCTACGAGCAGTACTTC.

This chain joins TRBV28 and TRBJ1-6; D unclear. Germline assignment: CDR1 MDHEN and CDR2 SYDVKM. The CDR3 totals 14 residues. V dropped 3 bases and J dropped 4 bases, with 7 bases sitting between them. CDR3 protein: CASSFSVYNSPLHF. The CDR3 coding sequence is TGTGCCAGCAGTTTCTCAGTGTATAATTCACCCCTCCACTTT.

V is TRBV7-3 and J is TRBJ2-3; 12 bases map to TRBD2. Germline-derived CDR1 and CDR2 are SGHTA and FQGTGA. The V segment lost 7 bases and the J segment 4 bases; nucleotides outside the gene matches: 3. This CDR3 spans 14 amino acids. The DNA for the CDR3 is TGTGCCAGCAAAGCTAGCGGGGGGGCAGATACGCAGTATTTT. Its protein is CASKASGGADTQYF.

The chain links TRBV19 to TRBJ1-5; D unresolved. Germline CDR1 is LNHDA and CDR2 is SQIVND (reference sequence). CDR3 length: 12 amino acids. With 1 base removed from V and 9 bases from J, the gap between germline ends came to 7 bases. CDR3 bases: TGTGCCAGTAGTATAGCCGGAGGGCCCCAGCATTTT. It specifies CASSIAGGPQHF. Using reference TRBV19 and TRBJ1-5 for the parts outside the CDR3, the full variable domain is DGGITQSPKYLFRKEGQNVTLSCEQNLNHDAMYWYRQDPGQGLRLIYYSQIVNDFQKGDIAEGYSVSREKKESFPLTVTSAQKNPTAFYLCASSIAGGPQHFGDGTRLSIL.

This clone has only a few counts. The chain joins TRBV11-2 to TRBJ2-4; 10 nucleotides line up with TRBD2. Trimming cost V 4 bases and J 6 bases; bases outside gene matches: 3. This CDR3 is built from 14 residues. CDR1 is SGHAT, CDR2 FQNNGV, per germline. For the CDR3, the DNA is TGTGCCAGCAGCTCACTAGCGGGAAGAAACATTCAGTACTTC. Amino acid sequence: CASSSLAGRNIQYF.

The chain combines TRBV27 with TRBJ1-1; 9 bases fit TRBD1. The CDR3 totals 16 residues. V trimming: 5 bases; J trimming: 3 bases; junction bases outside the gene matches: 10. Germline V lookup: CDR1 MNHEY, CDR2 SMNVEV (reference sequence). CDR3 coding DNA: TGTGCCAGCAGTCCCCTCCTGACAGGGGGAGACACTGAAGCTTTCTTT. Translation gives CASSPLLTGGDTEAFF.

This clone was counted a few times. CDR3 DNA: TGTGCCACCAGCGTCCGGGGGAACACTGAAGCTTTCTTT. It specifies CATSVRGNTEAFF. The J gene is TRBJ1-1, the V gene TRBV15; D unclear. CDR3 length: 13 amino acids. V gave up 5 bases and J gave up 1 base, with 8 bases separating them. Germline CDR1 reads LNHNV; CDR2 reads YYDKDF (reference sequence).